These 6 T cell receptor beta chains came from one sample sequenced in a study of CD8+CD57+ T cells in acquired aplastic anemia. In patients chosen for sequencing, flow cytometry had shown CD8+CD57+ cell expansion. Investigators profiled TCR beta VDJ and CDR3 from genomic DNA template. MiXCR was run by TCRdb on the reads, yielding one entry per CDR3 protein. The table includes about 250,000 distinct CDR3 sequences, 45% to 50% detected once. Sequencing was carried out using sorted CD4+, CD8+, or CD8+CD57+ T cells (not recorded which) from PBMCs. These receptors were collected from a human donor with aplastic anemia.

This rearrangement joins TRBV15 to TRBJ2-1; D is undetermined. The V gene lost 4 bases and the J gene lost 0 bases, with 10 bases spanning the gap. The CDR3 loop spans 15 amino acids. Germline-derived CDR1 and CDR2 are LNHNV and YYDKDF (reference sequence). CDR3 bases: TGTGCCACCAGCATGACTGTAAGCTCCTACAATGAGCAGTTCTTC. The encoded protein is CATSMTVSSYNEQFF.

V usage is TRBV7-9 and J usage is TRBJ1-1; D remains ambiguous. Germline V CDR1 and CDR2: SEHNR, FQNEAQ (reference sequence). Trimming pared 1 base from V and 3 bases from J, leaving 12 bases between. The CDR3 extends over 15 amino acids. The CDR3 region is CASSLGWGVYTEAFF. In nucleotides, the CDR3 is TGTGCCAGCAGCTTAGGCTGGGGAGTGTACACTGAAGCTTTCTTT.

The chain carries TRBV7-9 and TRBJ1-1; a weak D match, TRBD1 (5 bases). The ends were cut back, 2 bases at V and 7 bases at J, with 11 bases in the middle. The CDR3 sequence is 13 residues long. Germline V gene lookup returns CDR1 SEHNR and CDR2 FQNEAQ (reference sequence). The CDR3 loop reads CASSLPGESEAFF. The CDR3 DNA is TGTGCCAGCAGCTTACCGGGGGAGAGTGAAGCTTTCTTT. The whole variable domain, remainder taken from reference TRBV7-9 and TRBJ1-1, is DTGVSQNPRHKITKRGQNVTFRCDPISEHNRLYWYRQTLGQGPEFLTYFQNEAQLEKSRLLSDRFSAERPKGSFSTLEIQRTEQGDSAMYLCASSLPGESEAFFGQGTRLTVV.

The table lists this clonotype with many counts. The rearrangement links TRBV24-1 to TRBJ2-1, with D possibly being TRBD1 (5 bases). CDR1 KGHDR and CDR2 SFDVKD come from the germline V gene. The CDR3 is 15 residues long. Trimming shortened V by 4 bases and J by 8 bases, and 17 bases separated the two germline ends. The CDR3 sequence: CATSDRVSATHEQFF. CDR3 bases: TGTGCCACCAGTGACAGGGTCTCGGCTACACATGAGCAGTTCTTC.

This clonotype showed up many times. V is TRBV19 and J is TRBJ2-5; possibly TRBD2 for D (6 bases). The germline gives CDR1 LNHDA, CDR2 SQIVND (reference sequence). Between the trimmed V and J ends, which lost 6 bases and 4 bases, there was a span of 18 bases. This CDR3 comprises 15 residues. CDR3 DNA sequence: TGTGCCAGTAGCTTCGGGGCGGGATCGGGAGAGACCCAGTACTTC. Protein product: CASSFGAGSGETQYF.

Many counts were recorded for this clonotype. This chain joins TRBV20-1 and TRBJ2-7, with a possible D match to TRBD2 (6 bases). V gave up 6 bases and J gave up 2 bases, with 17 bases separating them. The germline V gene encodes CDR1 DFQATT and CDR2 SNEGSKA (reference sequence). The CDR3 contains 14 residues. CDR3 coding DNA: TGCAGTGCCCCAATGGGGGACTCTCCCTACGAGCAGTACTTC. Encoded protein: CSAPMGDSPYEQYF.